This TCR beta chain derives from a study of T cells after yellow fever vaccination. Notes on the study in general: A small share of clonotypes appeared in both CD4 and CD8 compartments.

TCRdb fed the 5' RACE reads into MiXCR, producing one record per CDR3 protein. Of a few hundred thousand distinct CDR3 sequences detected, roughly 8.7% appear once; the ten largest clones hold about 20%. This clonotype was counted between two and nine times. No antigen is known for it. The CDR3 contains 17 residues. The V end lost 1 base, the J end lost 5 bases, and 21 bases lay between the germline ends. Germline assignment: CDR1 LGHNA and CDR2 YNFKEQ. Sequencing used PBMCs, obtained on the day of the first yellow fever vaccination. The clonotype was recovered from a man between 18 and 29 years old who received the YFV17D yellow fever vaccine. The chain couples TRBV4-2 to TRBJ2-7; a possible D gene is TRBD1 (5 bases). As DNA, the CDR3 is TGTGCCAGCAGCCAAGTGGGGCAGGGAAGTCATGTGGACGAGCAGTACGTC. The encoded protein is CASSQVGQGSHVDEQYV.